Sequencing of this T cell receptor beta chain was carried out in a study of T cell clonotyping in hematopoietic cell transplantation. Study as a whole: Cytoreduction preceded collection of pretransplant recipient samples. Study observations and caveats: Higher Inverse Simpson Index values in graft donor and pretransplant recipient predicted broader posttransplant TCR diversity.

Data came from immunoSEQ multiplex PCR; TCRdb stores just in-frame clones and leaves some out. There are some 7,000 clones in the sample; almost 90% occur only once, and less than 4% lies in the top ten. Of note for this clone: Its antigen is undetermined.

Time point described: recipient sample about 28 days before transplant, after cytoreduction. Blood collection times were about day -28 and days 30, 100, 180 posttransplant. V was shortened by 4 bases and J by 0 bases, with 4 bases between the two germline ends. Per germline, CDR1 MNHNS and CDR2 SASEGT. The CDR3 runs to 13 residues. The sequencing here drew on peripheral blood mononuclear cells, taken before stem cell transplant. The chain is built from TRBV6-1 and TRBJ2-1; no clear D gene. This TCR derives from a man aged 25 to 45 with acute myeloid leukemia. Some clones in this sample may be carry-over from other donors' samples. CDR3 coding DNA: TGTGCCAGCAGTGGGAGCTCCTACAATGAGCAGTTCTTC. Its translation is CASSGSSYNEQFF.